These T cell receptor beta chains were read from a single sample in a study of blood T cell repertoires in COVID-19. Data came from immunoSEQ multiplex PCR; TCRdb stores just in-frame clones and leaves some out. The sample carries approximately 270,000 clones, about nine tenths recorded once. Input material: peripheral blood. The receptors originated from a man between 45 and 60 years old with acute or convalescent COVID-19. CDR3s include the opening cysteine and the closing phenylalanine or tryptophan. Each record gives: clone size, V gene, D gene, J gene, CDR3 protein, CDR3 DNA. D genes are given only for firm matches. Some rows mark clone size as missing; the rest say once, few, many or name a class of expanded clone.

clone_size: .; v_call: TRBV3-1/TRBV3-2; d_call: TRBD1; j_call: TRBJ1-3; cdr3_aa: CASSPTGIGNTIYF; cdr3_nt: TGTGCCAGCAGCCCGACAGGGATTGGAAACACCATATATTTT
clone_size: .; v_call: TRBV5-1; d_call: .; j_call: TRBJ2-2; cdr3_aa: CASSLVLTGELFF; cdr3_nt: TGCGCCAGCAGCTTGGTCCTCACCGGGGAGCTGTTTTTT
clone_size: .; v_call: TRBV4-2; d_call: .; j_call: TRBJ1-3; cdr3_aa: CASSQEGTHSGNTIYF; cdr3_nt: TGTGCCAGCAGCCAAGAAGGGACACACTCTGGAAACACCATATATTTT
clone_size: .; v_call: TRBV7-9; d_call: .; j_call: TRBJ1-1; cdr3_aa: CASSPGRESEAFF; cdr3_nt: TGTGCCAGCAGCCCCGGCCGGGAGTCTGAAGCTTTCTTT
clone_size: .; v_call: TRBV19; d_call: .; j_call: TRBJ1-5; cdr3_aa: CASTPATIGPQHF; cdr3_nt: TGTGCCAGCACCCCCGCTACTATTGGGCCCCAGCATTTT
clone_size: .; v_call: TRBV7-6; d_call: TRBD1; j_call: TRBJ1-1; cdr3_aa: CASSSRTGIMNTEAFF; cdr3_nt: TGTGCCAGCAGCTCTCGGACAGGGATCATGAACACTGAAGCTTTCTTT
clone_size: .; v_call: TRBV5-1; d_call: TRBD1; j_call: TRBJ2-7; cdr3_aa: CASSLRDSPGGEQYF; cdr3_nt: TGCGCCAGCAGCTTGAGGGACAGCCCCGGTGGCGAGCAGTACTTC
clone_size: few; v_call: TRBV6-5; d_call: .; j_call: TRBJ1-6; cdr3_aa: CASRDRDNSPLHF; cdr3_nt: TGTGCCAGCAGGGACAGAGATAATTCACCCCTCCACTTT
clone_size: .; v_call: TRBV7-7; d_call: TRBD1; j_call: TRBJ2-6; cdr3_aa: CASSPWTGSGANVLTF; cdr3_nt: TGTGCTAGCAGCCCCTGGACAGGTTCTGGGGCCAACGTCCTGACTTTC
clone_size: .; v_call: TRBV5-1; d_call: .; j_call: TRBJ2-5; cdr3_aa: CASSLISQETQYF; cdr3_nt: TGCGCCAGCAGCTTGATCTCTCAAGAGACCCAGTACTTC
clone_size: .; v_call: TRBV9; d_call: .; j_call: TRBJ2-7; cdr3_aa: CASSVGGGVNQRYEQYF; cdr3_nt: TGTGCCAGCAGCGTAGGAGGGGGGGTCAACCAGCGCTACGAGCAGTACTTC
clone_size: .; v_call: TRBV5-1; d_call: .; j_call: TRBJ1-1; cdr3_aa: CASSGGAFPPEAFF; cdr3_nt: TGCGCCAGCAGCGGTGGAGCTTTTCCCCCTGAAGCTTTCTTT